This T cell receptor (beta chain) is from a study of pediatric ulcerative colitis. The protocol was immunoSEQ multiplex PCR, while the TCRdb copy is restricted to in-frame clones and leaves out a portion. The data show about 64,000 clones, with about 86% seen just once and nearly 3.5% held by the top ten. This clone was seen more than once but under ten times. Before the diagnostic colonoscopy, ulcerative colitis patients were free of immunosuppressive medication. The sequence was obtained from a boy aged 5-17 years with severe ulcerative colitis. The sample was blood.

The CDR3 DNA is TGCGCCAGCAGTGAGGGACTAGCGGGGCGTGGGGAGCAGTACTTC. As protein: CASSEGLAGRGEQYF. The genes are TRBV10-1 and TRBJ2-7, with 12 bases identical to TRBD2. The CDR3 loop spans 15 amino acids. In germline, CDR1 is WNHNN, CDR2 SYGVQD (reference sequence). V gave up 2 bases and J gave up 7 bases; unmatched junction bases: 6.